This T cell receptor beta chain was sequenced in a study of blood T cells in healthy people across ages. About the study: Roughly one uniquely barcoded beta molecule per two T cells was captured.

This clonotype was observed a few times. This CDR3 has 15 residues. Deletions cut 4 bases from V and 3 bases from J, with 15 bases between. The germline gives CDR1 SGDLS, CDR2 YYNGEE. Using a J-beta primer mix together with a sample-barcoded 5' primer, a second PCR was run for roughly 7 to 12 cycles. Per-sample output comprised a minimum of 2.5 million paired-end reads containing CDR3. TCRdb reanalysed the 5' RACE reads using MiXCR and keeps one entry per CDR3 protein. This sample has approximately 780,000 distinct CDR3 sequences, with about 26% found just once. This same sample was also taken into another study, of T cells of mothers and their children.

The source material was blood. The clonotype comes from a boy under 18 in good health. This chain links TRBV9 with TRBJ2-3; no firm D call. This CDR3 reads CASSLPPPATDTQYF. The CDR3 bases are TGTGCCAGCAGCCTCCCTCCCCCAGCGACAGATACGCAGTATTTT.